The 8 T cell receptor beta chains reported below all come from one sample, sequenced in a study of blood T cell repertoires in COVID-19. Using immunoSEQ multiplex PCR, the repertoire was profiled, and TCRdb retains in-frame clones only, with some absent. The sample lists about 150,000 clones, around 91% occurring once. The sample was peripheral blood. The receptors shown here come from a woman aged 60-75 years with active COVID-19.

Only a few counts were recorded for this clone. This chain connects TRBV5-6 to TRBJ2-2, with D possibly being TRBD2 (6 bases). The length of the CDR3 is 14 residues. Germline-derived CDR1 and CDR2 are SGHDT and YYEEEE. The V end lost 0 bases, the J end lost 3 bases, and 6 bases lay between the germline ends. The CDR3 reads CASSLAGDTGELFF. CDR3 nucleotides: TGTGCCAGCAGCTTGGCGGGGGACACCGGGGAGCTGTTTTTT.

The chain employs TRBV28 and TRBJ2-1; the match to TRBD2 covers 16 bases. CDR1 MDHEN and CDR2 SYDVKM come from the germline V gene. CDR3 length: 19 residues. Trimming took 5 bases from V and 2 from J; bases not matched to a gene: 9. The CDR3: CASSPFGGTSGRAYNEQFF. CDR3 sequence (DNA): TGTGCCAGCAGTCCTTTTGGGGGGACTAGCGGGAGGGCCTACAATGAGCAGTTCTTC.

The gene calls are TRBV6-6 and TRBJ1-1, with D tentatively TRBD1 (5 bases). Trimming shortened V by 1 base and J by 1 base, and 10 bases separated the two germline ends. The CDR3 covers 15 residues. CDR1 MNHNY and CDR2 SVGAGI come from the germline V gene (reference sequence). The CDR3, as DNA: TGTGCCAGCAGTTACTATTCCCAGGGGAACACTGAAGCTTTCTTT. Protein sequence: CASSYYSQGNTEAFF.

The chain joins TRBV11-3 to TRBJ2-1; 7 bases are a match to TRBD1. CDR3 size: 14 residues. The V segment lost 4 bases and the J segment 8 bases; nucleotides outside the gene matches: 8. In germline, CDR1 is SGHNT, CDR2 YENEEA. Here the CDR3 reads CASSSQTGRDEQFF. CDR3 in DNA: TGTGCCAGCAGCTCCCAGACAGGGCGGGATGAGCAGTTCTTC.

The chain uses TRBV7-2 and TRBJ1-1; 8 bases fit TRBD1. Per the germline V gene, CDR1 is SGHTA and CDR2 is FQGNSA. Trimming at V came to 5 bases and at J to 5 bases, leaving 7 bases not matched to a gene. The CDR3 has 14 residues. For the CDR3, the DNA is TGTGCCAGCAGCCCTGACAGGGGTGGGACTGAAGCTTTCTTT. Its translation is CASSPDRGGTEAFF.

The V and J genes are TRBV28 and TRBJ2-5, with TRBD1 identical over 9 bases. The CDR3 runs 14 residues. V gave up 5 bases and J gave up 5 bases; unmatched junction bases: 6. Germline-derived CDR1 and CDR2 are MDHEN and SYDVKM. The CDR3 is CASSRDRVLETQYF. As DNA, the CDR3 is TGTGCCAGCAGTCGGGACAGGGTTTTGGAGACCCAGTACTTC.

The chain combines TRBV7-3 with TRBJ2-1; no firm D call. This CDR3 region has 16 residues. Germline V gene lookup returns CDR1 SGHTA and CDR2 FQGTGA. The V end lost 1 base, the J end lost 0 bases, and 10 bases lay between the germline ends. In nucleotides, the CDR3 is TGTGCCAGCAGCTTAAAAATGGCGGTCTCCTACAATGAGCAGTTCTTC. Protein: CASSLKMAVSYNEQFF. The whole variable domain, filled in from reference TRBV7-3 and TRBJ2-1, reads GAGVSQTPSNKVTEKGKYVELRCDPISGHTALYWYRQSLGQGPEFLIYFQGTGAADDSGLPNDRFFAVRPEGSVSTLKIQRTERGDSAVYLCASSLKMAVSYNEQFFGPGTRLTVL.

The gene calls are TRBV24-1 and TRBJ1-5; D gene uncertain. V was cut by 5 bases and J by 6 bases, with 7 bases left in between. This CDR3 spans 12 amino acids. Germline assignment: CDR1 KGHDR and CDR2 SFDVKD. The DNA of the CDR3 is TGTGCCACCAGTGTGCTAGGTCAGCCCCAGCATTTT. Translation gives CATSVLGQPQHF.